This T cell receptor (beta chain) was retrieved from a study of cytomegalovirus exposure and HLA in healthy donors. Study details: HLA-typed donors were the source of 83 million or so unique TCRs held in an early data release. Study-level findings and limits: An analysis done earlier found most TCR beta V segments productive about 87% or about 30% of the time. In a later analysis, productive TCRs from donors in an Asian-associated ancestry cluster reportedly carried fewer N-insertions than the cohort mean.

Primers: 60 Vbeta forward and 13 Jbeta reverse. Method: immunoSEQ multiplex PCR; TCRdb's copy keeps in-frame clones and lacks some. The table shows some 85,000 clones, with approximately 77% occurring only once. V was shortened by 3 bases and J by 0 bases, with 11 bases between the two germline ends. The CDR3 covers 15 residues. CDR1 is KGHSH, CDR2 LQKENI, per germline. Notes on this clone: What it binds is unknown.

The sequenced sample was PBMCs. The rearrangement links TRBV18 to TRBJ1-1; perhaps TRBD1 as D (6 bases). This clonotype was sampled from a young man in good health and CMV-seronegative. CDR3 sequence reads: CASSPTGGMNTEAFF. The CDR3 DNA reads TGTGCCAGCTCACCGACAGGAGGTATGAACACTGAAGCTTTCTTT. The entire variable domain, with the rest obtained from reference TRBV18 and TRBJ1-1, is as follows: NAGVMQNPRHLVRRRGQEARLRCSPMKGHSHVYWYRQLPEEGLKFMVYLQKENIIDESGMPKERFSAEFPKEGPSILRIQQVVRGDSAAYFCASSPTGGMNTEAFFGQGTRLTVV.